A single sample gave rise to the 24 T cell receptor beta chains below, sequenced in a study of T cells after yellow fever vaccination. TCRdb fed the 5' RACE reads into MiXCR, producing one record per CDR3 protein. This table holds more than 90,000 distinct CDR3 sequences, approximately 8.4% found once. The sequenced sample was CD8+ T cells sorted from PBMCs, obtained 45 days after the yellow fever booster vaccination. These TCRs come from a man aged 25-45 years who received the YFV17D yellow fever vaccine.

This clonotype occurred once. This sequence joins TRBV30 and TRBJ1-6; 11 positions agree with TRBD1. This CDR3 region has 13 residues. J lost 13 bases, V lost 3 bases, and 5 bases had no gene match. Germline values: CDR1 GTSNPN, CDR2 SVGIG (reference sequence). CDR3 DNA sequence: TGTGCCTGGAGGGACAGGGGGCGATCGCCCCTCCACTTT. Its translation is CAWRDRGRSPLHF.

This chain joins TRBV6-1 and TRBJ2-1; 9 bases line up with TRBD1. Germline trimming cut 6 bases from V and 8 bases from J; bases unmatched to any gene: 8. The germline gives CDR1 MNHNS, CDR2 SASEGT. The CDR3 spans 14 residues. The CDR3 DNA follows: TGTGCCAGCAGCCCTTCCGGACAGGGGTATGAGCAGTTCTTC. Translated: CASSPSGQGYEQFF.

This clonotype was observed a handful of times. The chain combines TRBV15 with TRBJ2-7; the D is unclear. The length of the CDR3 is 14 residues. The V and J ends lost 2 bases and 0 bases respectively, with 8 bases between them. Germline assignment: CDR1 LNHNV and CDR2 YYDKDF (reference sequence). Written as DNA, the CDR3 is TGTGCCACCAGCAGACAAAGGGACTCCTACGAGCAGTACTTC. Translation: CATSRQRDSYEQYF. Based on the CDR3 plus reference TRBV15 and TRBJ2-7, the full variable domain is DAMVIQNPRYQVTQFGKPVTLSCSQTLNHNVMYWYQQKSSQAPKLLFHYYDKDFNNEADTPDNFQSRRPNTSFCFLDIRSPGLGDTAMYLCATSRQRDSYEQYFGPGTRLTVT.

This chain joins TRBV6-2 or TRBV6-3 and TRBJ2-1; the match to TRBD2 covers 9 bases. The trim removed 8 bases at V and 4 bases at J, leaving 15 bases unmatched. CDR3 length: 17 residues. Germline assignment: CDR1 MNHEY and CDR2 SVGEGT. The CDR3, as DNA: TGTGCCAGCCAAAGATCAGGCCTAGCGGGATCTTACAATGAGCAGTTCTTC. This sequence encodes CASQRSGLAGSYNEQFF.

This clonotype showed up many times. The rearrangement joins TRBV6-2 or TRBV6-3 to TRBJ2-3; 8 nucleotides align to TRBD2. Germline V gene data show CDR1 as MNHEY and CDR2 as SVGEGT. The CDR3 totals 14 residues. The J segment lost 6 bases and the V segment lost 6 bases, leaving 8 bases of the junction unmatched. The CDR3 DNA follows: TGTGCCAGCAGCGAGCGGGAGATTTTTGATACGCAGTATTTT. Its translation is CASSEREIFDTQYF.

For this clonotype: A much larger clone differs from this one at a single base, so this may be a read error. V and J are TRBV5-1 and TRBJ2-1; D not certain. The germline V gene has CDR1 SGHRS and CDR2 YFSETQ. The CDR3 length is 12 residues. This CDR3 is CARSPNANEQFF. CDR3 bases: TGCGCCCGCAGCCCGAACGCCAATGAGCAGTTCTTC.

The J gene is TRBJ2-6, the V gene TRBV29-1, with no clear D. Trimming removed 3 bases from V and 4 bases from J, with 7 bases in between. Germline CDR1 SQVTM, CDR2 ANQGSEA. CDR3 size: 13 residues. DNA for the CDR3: TGCAGCGTTGACGGCACCGGGGCCAACGTCCTGACTTTC. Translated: CSVDGTGANVLTF.

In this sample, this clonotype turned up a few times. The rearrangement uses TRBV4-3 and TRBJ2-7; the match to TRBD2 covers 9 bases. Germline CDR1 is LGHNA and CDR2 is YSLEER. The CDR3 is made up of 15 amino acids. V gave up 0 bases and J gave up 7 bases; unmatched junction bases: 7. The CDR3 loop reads CASSQDPSGIQEQYF. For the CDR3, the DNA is TGCGCCAGCAGCCAAGATCCTAGCGGGATTCAGGAGCAGTACTTC.

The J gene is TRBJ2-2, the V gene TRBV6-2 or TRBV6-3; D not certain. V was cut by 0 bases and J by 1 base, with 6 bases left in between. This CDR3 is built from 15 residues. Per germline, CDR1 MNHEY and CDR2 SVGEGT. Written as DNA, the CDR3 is TGTGCCAGCAGTTACTCGACCCAGAACACCGGGGAGCTGTTTTTT. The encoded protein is CASSYSTQNTGELFF.

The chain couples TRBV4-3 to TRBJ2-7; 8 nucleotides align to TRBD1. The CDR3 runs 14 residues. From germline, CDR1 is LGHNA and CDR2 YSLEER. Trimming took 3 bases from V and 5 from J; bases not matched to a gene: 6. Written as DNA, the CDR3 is TGCGCCAGCAGCCAGGACAGGGCTCTCCACGAGCAGTACTTC. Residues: CASSQDRALHEQYF.

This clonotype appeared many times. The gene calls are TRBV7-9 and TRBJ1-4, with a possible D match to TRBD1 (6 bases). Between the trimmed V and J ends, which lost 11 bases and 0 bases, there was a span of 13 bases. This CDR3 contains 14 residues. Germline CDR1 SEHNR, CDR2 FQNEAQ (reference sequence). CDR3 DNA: TGTGCCCTCATAGGGGGGACAACTAATGAAAAACTGTTTTTT. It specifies CALIGGTTNEKLFF.

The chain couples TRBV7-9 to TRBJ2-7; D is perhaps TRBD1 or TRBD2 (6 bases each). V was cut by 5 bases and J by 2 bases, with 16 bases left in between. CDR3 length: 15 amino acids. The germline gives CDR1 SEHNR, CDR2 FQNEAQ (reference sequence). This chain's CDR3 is CASSPTGAGAYEQYF. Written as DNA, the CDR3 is TGTGCCAGCAGCCCCACGGGGGCAGGGGCCTACGAGCAGTACTTC.

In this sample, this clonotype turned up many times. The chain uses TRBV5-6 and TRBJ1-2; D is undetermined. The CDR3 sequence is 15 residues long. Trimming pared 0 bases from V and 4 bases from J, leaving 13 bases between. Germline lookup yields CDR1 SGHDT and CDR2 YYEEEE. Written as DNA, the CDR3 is TGTGCCAGCAGCTTGGAAATTGGCGGACTCTATGGCTACACCTTC. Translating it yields CASSLEIGGLYGYTF.

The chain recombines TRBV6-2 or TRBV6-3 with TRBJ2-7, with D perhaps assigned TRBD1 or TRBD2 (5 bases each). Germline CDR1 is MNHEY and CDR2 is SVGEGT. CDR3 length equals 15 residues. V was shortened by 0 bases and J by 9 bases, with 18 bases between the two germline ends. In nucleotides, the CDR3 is TGTGCCAGCAGTTACTCCCGGGACCATCACCGGGGGCAGTACTTC. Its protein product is CASSYSRDHHRGQYF.

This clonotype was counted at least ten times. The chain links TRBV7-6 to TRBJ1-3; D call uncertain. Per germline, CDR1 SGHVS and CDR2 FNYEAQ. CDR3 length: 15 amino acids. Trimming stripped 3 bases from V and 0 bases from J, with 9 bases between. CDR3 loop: CASSFASDSGNTIYF. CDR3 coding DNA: TGTGCCAGCAGCTTTGCGAGCGACTCTGGAAACACCATATATTTT.

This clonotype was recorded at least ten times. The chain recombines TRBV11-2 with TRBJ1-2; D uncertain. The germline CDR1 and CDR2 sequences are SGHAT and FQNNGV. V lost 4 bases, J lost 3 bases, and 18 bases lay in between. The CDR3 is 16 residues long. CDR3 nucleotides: TGTGCCAGCAGCTCACCCCGAGTCGGCGGCGACTATGGCTACACCTTC. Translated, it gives CASSSPRVGGDYGYTF.

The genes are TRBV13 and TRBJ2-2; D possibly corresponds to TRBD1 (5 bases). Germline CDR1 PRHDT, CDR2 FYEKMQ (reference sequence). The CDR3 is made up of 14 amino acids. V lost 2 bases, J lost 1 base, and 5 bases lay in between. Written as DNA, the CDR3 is TGTGCCAGCAGCTTACAGGGGAACACCGGGGAGCTGTTTTTT. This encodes CASSLQGNTGELFF.

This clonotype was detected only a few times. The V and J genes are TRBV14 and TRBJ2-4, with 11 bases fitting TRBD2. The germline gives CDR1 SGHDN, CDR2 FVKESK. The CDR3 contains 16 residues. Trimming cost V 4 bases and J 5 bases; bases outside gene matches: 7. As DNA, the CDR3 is TGTGCCAGCAGCCCTTACTCGGGACTAGCGGAAAACATTCAGTACTTC. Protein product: CASSPYSGLAENIQYF.

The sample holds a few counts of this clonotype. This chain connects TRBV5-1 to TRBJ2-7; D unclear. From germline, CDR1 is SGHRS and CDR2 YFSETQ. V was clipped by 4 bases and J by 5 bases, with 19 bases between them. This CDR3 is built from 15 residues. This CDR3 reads CASSPLAEALDEQYF. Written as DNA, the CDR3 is TGCGCCAGCAGCCCCCTCGCGGAAGCGCTCGACGAGCAGTACTTC.

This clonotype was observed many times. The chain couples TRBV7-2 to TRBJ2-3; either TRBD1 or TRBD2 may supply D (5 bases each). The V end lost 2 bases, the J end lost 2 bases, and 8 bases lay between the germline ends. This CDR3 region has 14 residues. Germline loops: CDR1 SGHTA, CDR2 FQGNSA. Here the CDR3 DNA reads TGTGCCAGCAGCTTATGGGGGTACACAGATACGCAGTATTTT. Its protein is CASSLWGYTDTQYF.

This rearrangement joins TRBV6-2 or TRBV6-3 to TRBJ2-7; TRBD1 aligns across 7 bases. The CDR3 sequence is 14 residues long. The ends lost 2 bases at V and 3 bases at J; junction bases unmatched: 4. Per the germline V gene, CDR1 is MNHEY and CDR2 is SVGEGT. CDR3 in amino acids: CASSYARQGYEQYF. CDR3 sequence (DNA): TGTGCCAGCAGTTACGCCCGACAGGGCTACGAGCAGTACTTC.

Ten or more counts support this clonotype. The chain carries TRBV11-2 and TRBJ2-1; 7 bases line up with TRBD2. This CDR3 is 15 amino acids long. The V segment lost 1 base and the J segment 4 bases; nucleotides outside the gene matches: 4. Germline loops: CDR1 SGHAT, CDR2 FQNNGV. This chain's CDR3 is CASSLGLAEYNEQFF. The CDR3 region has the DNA TGTGCCAGCAGCTTAGGCCTAGCGGAGTACAATGAGCAGTTCTTC.

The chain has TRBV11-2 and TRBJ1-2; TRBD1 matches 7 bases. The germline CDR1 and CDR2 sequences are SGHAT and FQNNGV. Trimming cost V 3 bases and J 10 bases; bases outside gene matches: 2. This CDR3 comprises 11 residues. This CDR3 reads CASSLGQNYTF. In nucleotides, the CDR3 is TGTGCCAGCAGCTTGGGACAGAACTACACCTTC.

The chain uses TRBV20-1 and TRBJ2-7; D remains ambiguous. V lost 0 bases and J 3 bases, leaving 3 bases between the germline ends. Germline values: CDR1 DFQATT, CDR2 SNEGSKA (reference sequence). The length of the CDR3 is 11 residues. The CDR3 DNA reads TGCAGTGCTAGAGACAACTACGAGCAGTACTTC. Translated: CSARDNYEQYF.